Below, 18 T cell receptor beta chains from the same sample are listed, as sequenced in a study of shared clonotypes between healthy human individuals. The repertoire was sequenced with immunoSEQ multiplex PCR; TCRdb's copy has only in-frame clones and lacks some. Of some 510,000 clones listed, 79% are singletons. Material: PBMCs. The receptor set was obtained from a woman in her thirties or forties in good health. Some clones in this sample may be carry-over from other donors' samples.

The CDR3: CASRPPGQGTYGYTF. The CDR3 DNA sequence: TGTGCCAGCAGGCCCCCGGGACAGGGGACCTATGGCTACACCTTC. The chain uses TRBV28 and TRBJ1-2; TRBD1 agrees at 10 bases. In germline, CDR1 is MDHEN, CDR2 SYDVKM. The CDR3 runs to 15 residues. Trimming cost V 6 bases and J 4 bases; bases outside gene matches: 8.

The genes are TRBV15 and TRBJ1-5; no clear D. CDR1 and CDR2 (germline): LNHNV, YYDKDF (reference sequence). V lost 1 base and J lost 6, with 10 bases in between. CDR3 length: 14 amino acids. The CDR3 loop reads CATSRVGGSQPQHF. CDR3 DNA sequence: TGTGCCACCAGCAGAGTCGGAGGGAGTCAGCCCCAGCATTTT. The full variable domain, with the rest looked up from reference TRBV15 and TRBJ1-5, is DAMVIQNPRYQVTQFGKPVTLSCSQTLNHNVMYWYQQKSSQAPKLLFHYYDKDFNNEADTPDNFQSRRPNTSFCFLDIRSPGLGDTAMYLCATSRVGGSQPQHFGDGTRLSIL.

The chain uses TRBV15 and TRBJ2-7; 8 bases are shared with TRBD2. Germline V gene data show CDR1 as LNHNV and CDR2 as YYDKDF (reference sequence). Losses at the gene ends were 0 bases for V and 6 bases for J; bases not matched to a gene: 4. The CDR3 covers 14 residues. CDR3 residues: CATSREFGTSEQYF. The CDR3 bases are TGTGCCACCAGCAGAGAATTCGGGACTAGCGAGCAGTACTTC.

J is TRBJ1-4 and V is TRBV19; D perhaps matches TRBD1 (6 bases). V was cut by 3 bases and J by 7 bases, with 18 bases left in between. The germline V gene has CDR1 LNHDA and CDR2 SQIVND (reference sequence). The length of the CDR3 is 16 residues. CDR3 DNA sequence: TGTGCCAGTAGTATGGACCGAGGGGGAGAGGGTGAAAAACTGTTTTTT. Residues: CASSMDRGGEGEKLFF.

This chain joins TRBV4-3 and TRBJ2-7; 11 positions match TRBD2. CDR3 size: 15 residues. The junction had 1 base not matched to a gene; V was cut back by 0 bases and J by 3 bases. The germline V gene encodes CDR1 LGHNA and CDR2 YSLEER. The CDR3 reads CASSQETSGSYEQYF. As DNA, the CDR3 is TGCGCCAGCAGCCAAGAAACTAGCGGGAGCTACGAGCAGTACTTC.

This rearrangement joins TRBV6-1 to TRBJ2-2; D may be TRBD1 or TRBD2 (6 bases each). Per the germline V gene, CDR1 is MNHNS and CDR2 is SASEGT. The CDR3 runs to 15 residues. V was trimmed by 8 bases and J by 6 bases, leaving 19 bases between them. This CDR3 reads CASREGGASAGELFF. The CDR3 nucleotides read TGTGCCAGCCGAGAAGGGGGAGCTAGCGCCGGGGAGCTGTTTTTT.

The V and J genes are TRBV4-1 and TRBJ1-1; D is undetermined. The CDR3 covers 18 residues. The V gene lost 0 bases and the J gene lost 1 base, with 18 bases spanning the gap. The V gene's germline CDR1 is MGHRA and CDR2 YSYEKL. The CDR3 reads CASSQDVSRNNKNTEAFF. For the CDR3, the DNA is TGCGCCAGCAGCCAAGATGTGTCGAGGAACAACAAGAACACTGAAGCTTTCTTT.

This clone was counted between two and nine times. V gene TRBV7-2 combines with J gene TRBJ2-7; TRBD1 matches at 7 bases. V shed 5 bases and J 4 bases; nucleotides not matched to a gene: 11. The CDR3 sequence is 15 residues long. The V gene's germline CDR1 is SGHTA and CDR2 FQGNSA. As DNA, the CDR3 is TGTGCCAGCAGCCTCCGACAGGGAAGGGCTTACGAGCAGTACTTC. Protein: CASSLRQGRAYEQYF.

This chain connects TRBV2 to TRBJ2-5; 11 bases fit TRBD2. The CDR3 has 14 amino acids. J gave up 3 bases and V 4 bases, and 1 base lay outside the gene matches. Germline V gene lookup returns CDR1 SNHLY and CDR2 FYNNEI. The CDR3 protein is CASSVGLAEETQYF. CDR3 in DNA: TGTGCCAGCAGTGTGGGACTAGCGGAAGAGACCCAGTACTTC.

In nucleotides, the CDR3 is TGTGCCAGCAGTTTATTGGGGGAGGCAACTAATGAAAAACTGTTTTTT. It yields the protein CASSLLGEATNEKLFF. The chain joins TRBV28 to TRBJ1-4; D is possibly TRBD1 (5 bases). V shed 1 base and J shed 0 bases, with 9 bases lying between them. The CDR3 length is 16 residues. The germline CDR1 and CDR2 sequences are MDHEN and SYDVKM.

The table lists this clone with a few counts. The identical CDR3 is also encoded by other nucleotide sequences in the sample. The chain joins TRBV10-3 to TRBJ2-5, with D hard to call. Germline values: CDR1 ENHRY, CDR2 SYGVKD. V was trimmed by 3 bases and J by 5 bases, leaving 4 bases between them. The length of the CDR3 is 11 residues. CDR3 in amino acids: CAISEGETQYF. The CDR3 DNA follows: TGTGCCATCAGTGAAGGGGAGACCCAGTACTTC.

V is TRBV5-1 and J is TRBJ1-4, with 8 nucleotides matching TRBD1. The CDR3 length is 16 residues. Per the germline V gene, CDR1 is SGHRS and CDR2 is YFSETQ. The V and J ends lost 0 bases and 8 bases, in that order; junction bases with no gene match: 9. This CDR3 is CASSLARQGSGEKLFF. The DNA for the CDR3 is TGCGCCAGCAGCTTGGCCCGACAGGGGAGTGGGGAAAAACTGTTTTTT.

The chain employs TRBV11-3 and TRBJ2-3; D call uncertain. The ends were cut back, 3 bases at V and 4 bases at J, with 8 bases in the middle. The CDR3 has 13 amino acids. Germline V gene sequence: CDR1 SGHNT, CDR2 YENEEA. CDR3 DNA: TGTGCCAGCAGCTTTGACTTTGCAGATACGCAGTATTTT. Translation: CASSFDFADTQYF.

The CDR3: CASSLVTGGNQPQHF. The CDR3 nucleotides read TGTGCCAGCAGTTTAGTAACAGGAGGCAATCAGCCCCAGCATTTT. The chain employs TRBV28 and TRBJ1-5, with D perhaps TRBD1 (5 bases). The ends were cut back, 2 bases at V and 2 bases at J, with 10 bases in the middle. Germline CDR1 reads MDHEN; CDR2 reads SYDVKM. The CDR3 extends over 15 amino acids.

This clone was observed at least ten times. V gene TRBV10-3 combines with J gene TRBJ2-1; maybe TRBD2 (5 bases). Germline-derived CDR1 and CDR2 are ENHRY and SYGVKD. This CDR3 is built from 14 residues. Trimming pared 7 bases from V and 5 bases from J, leaving 15 bases between. CDR3 loop: CAIKPAETHNEQFF. DNA for the CDR3: TGTGCCATCAAACCAGCGGAGACTCACAATGAGCAGTTCTTC.

The rearrangement joins TRBV4-1 to TRBJ2-7; TRBD1 matches 10 bases. The CDR3 runs to 15 residues. Losses at the gene ends were 3 bases for V and 4 bases for J; bases not matched to a gene: 6. The germline gives CDR1 MGHRA, CDR2 YSYEKL. This CDR3 is CASSHGDRGFYEQYF. CDR3 bases: TGCGCCAGCAGCCACGGGGACAGGGGATTTTACGAGCAGTACTTC.

The rearrangement uses TRBV28 and TRBJ2-7; D may be TRBD2 (6 bases). CDR3 length: 12 residues. Germline-derived CDR1 and CDR2 are MDHEN and SYDVKM. Between the trimmed V and J ends, which lost 7 bases and 4 bases, there was a span of 11 bases. The DNA of the CDR3 is TGTGCCAGCAAGCAGGGAGGATACGAGCAGTACTTC. Protein sequence: CASKQGGYEQYF.

V usage is TRBV5-1 and J usage is TRBJ1-1; D gene uncertain. The CDR3 runs 14 residues. Germline CDR1 is SGHRS and CDR2 is YFSETQ. V gave up 4 bases and J gave up 3 bases, with 13 bases separating them. The CDR3 DNA reads as TGCGCCAGCAGCCTAGGGAGTCAGGACACTGAAGCTTTCTTT. Its translation is CASSLGSQDTEAFF. The variable domain in full, with the rest retrieved from reference TRBV5-1 and TRBJ1-1, is KAGVTQTPRYLIKTRGQQVTLSCSPISGHRSVSWYQQTPGQGLQFLFEYFSETQRNKGNFPGRFSGRQFSNSRSEMNVSTLELGDSALYLCASSLGSQDTEAFFGQGTRLTVV.